This TCR beta chain was observed in a study of cytomegalovirus exposure and HLA in healthy donors. Overall study: A prior analysis found about 110 million unique TCR beta sequences from 150 million to 200 million T cells.

This clone turned up a few times. V lost 8 bases to trimming and J lost 0 bases, with 14 bases between them. The germline V gene has CDR1 SGHRS and CDR2 YFSETQ. The CDR3 is 14 residues long. The PCR made use of 60 Vbeta and 13 Jbeta primers. The repertoire was sequenced with immunoSEQ multiplex PCR; TCRdb's copy has only in-frame clones and lacks some. The sample consists of over 70,000 clones, around 78% of them appearing once. This chain links TRBV5-1 with TRBJ1-1; D gene ambiguous. The TCR originated in a male donor in good health and CMV-seropositive. Sequenced sample: PBMCs. The CDR3 DNA is TGCGCCAGTGCTAAGCTCCCAATGAACACTGAAGCTTTCTTT. Protein: CASAKLPMNTEAFF.